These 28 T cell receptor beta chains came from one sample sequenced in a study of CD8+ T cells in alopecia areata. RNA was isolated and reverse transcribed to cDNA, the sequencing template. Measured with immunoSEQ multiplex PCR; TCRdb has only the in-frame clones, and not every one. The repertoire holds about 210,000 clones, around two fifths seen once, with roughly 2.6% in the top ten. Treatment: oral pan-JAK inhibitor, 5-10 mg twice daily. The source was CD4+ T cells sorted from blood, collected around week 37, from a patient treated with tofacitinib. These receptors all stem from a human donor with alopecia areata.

This chain's CDR3 is CASSQYRRYEQYF. CDR3 sequence (DNA): TGTGCCAGCAGCCAATACAGGCGGTACGAGCAGTACTTC. The chain recombines TRBV11-2 with TRBJ2-7; tentative D call: TRBD1 (5 bases). This CDR3 is built from 13 residues. Between the trimmed V and J ends, which lost 5 bases and 4 bases, there was a span of 12 bases. The germline CDR1 and CDR2 sequences are SGHAT and FQNNGV.

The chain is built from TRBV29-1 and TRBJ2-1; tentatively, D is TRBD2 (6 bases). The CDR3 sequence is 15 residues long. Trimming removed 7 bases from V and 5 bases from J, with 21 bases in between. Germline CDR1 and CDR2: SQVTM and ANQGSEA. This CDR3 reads CSAGVLPAVNNEQFF. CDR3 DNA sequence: TGCAGCGCGGGGGTCCTACCCGCGGTGAACAATGAGCAGTTCTTC.

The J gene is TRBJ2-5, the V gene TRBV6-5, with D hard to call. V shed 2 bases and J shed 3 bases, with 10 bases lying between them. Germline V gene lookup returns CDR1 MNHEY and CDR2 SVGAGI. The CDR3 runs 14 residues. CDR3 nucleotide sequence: TGTGCCAGCAGTTACGACGGTAAAAAAGAGACCCAGTACTTC. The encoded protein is CASSYDGKKETQYF.

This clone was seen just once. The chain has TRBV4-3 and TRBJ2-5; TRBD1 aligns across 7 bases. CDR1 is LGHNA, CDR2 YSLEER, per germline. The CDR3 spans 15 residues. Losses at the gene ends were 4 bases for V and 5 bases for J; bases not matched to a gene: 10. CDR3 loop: CASSPRDSPGETQYF. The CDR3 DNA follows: TGCGCCAGCAGCCCCCGGGACAGCCCTGGGGAGACCCAGTACTTC.

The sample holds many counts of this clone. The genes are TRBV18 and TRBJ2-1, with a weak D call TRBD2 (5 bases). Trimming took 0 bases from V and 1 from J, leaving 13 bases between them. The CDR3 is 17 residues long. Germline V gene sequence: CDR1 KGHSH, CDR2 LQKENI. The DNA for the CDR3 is TGTGCCAGCTCACCACCTCGGGCTAGCCCATCCTACAATGAGCAGTTCTTC. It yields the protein CASSPPRASPSYNEQFF.

Written as DNA, the CDR3 is TGCAGCGTTGCTACTAGCGGGACTTACAATGAGCAGTTCTTC. Translating gives CSVATSGTYNEQFF. J is TRBJ2-1 and V is TRBV29-1, with 10 positions matching TRBD2. Germline assignment: CDR1 SQVTM and CDR2 ANQGSEA. V dropped 4 bases and J dropped 4; count of bases not matched to a gene: 4. The length of the CDR3 is 14 residues.

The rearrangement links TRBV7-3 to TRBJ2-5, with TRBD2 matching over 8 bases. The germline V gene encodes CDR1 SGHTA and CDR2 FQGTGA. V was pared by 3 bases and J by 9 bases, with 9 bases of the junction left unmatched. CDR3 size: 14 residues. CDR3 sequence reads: CASSFGLAVLAQYF. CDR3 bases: TGTGCCAGCAGCTTTGGACTAGCTGTGTTAGCCCAGTACTTC. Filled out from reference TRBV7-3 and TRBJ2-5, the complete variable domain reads GAGVSQTPSNKVTEKGKYVELRCDPISGHTALYWYRQSLGQGPEFLIYFQGTGAADDSGLPNDRFFAVRPEGSVSTLKIQRTERGDSAVYLCASSFGLAVLAQYFGPGTRLLVL.

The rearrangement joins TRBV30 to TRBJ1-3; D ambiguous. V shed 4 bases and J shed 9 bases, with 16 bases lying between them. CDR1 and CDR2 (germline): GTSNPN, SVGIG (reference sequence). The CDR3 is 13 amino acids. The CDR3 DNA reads TGTGCCTGGAACCGTCTGGAGGGAGTCACCATATATTTT. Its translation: CAWNRLEGVTIYF.

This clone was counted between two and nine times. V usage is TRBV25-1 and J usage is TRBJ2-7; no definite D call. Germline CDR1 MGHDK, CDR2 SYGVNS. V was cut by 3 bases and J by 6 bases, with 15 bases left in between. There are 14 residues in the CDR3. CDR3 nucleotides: TGTGCCAGCAGTGACCCCTCAGGATTCTCCGAGCAGTACTTC. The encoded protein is CASSDPSGFSEQYF.

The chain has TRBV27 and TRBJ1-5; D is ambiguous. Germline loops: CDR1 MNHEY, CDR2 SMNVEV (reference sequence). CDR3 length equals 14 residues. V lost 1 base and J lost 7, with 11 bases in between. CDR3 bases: TGTGCCAGCAGTTTATTGGGCAGTTCCCAGCCCCAGCATTTT. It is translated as CASSLLGSSQPQHF.

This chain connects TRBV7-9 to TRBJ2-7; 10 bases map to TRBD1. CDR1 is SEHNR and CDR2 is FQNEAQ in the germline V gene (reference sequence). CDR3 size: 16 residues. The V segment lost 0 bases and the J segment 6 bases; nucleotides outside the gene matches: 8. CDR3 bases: TGTGCCAGCAGCTTAGCTACCGGGACAGGGGCTTCCGAGCAGTACTTC. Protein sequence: CASSLATGTGASEQYF.

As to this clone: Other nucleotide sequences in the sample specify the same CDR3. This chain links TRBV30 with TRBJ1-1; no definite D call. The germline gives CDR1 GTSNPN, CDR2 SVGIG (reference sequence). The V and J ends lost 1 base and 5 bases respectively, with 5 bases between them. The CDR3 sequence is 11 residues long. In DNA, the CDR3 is TGTGCCTGGAGTGATAGAACTGAAGCTTTCTTT. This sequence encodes CAWSDRTEAFF.

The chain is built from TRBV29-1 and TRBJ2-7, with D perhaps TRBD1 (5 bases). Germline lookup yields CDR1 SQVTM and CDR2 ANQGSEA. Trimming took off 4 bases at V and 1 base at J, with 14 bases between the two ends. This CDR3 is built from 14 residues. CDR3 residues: CSVATVTASYEQYF. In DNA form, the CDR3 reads TGCAGCGTTGCGACAGTTACTGCTTCCTACGAGCAGTACTTC.

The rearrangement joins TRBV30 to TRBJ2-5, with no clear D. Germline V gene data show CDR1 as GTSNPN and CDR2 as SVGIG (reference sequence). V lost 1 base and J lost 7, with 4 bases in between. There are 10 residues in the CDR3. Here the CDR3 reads CAWSEVTQYF. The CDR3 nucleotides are TGTGCCTGGAGTGAGGTGACCCAGTACTTC.

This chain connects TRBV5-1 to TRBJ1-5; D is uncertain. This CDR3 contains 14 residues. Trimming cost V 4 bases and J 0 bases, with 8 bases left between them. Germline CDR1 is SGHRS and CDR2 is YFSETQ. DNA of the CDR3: TGCGCCAGCAGCAAGGACCCTAGCAATCAGCCCCAGCATTTT. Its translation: CASSKDPSNQPQHF.

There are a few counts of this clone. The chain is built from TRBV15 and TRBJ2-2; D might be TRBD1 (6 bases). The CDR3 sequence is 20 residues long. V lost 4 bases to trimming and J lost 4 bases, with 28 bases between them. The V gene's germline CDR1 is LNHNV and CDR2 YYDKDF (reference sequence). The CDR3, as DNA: TGTGCCACCAGCAATGAGATCCCGGGACACCGAGTGACGGGCACCGGGGAGCTGTTTTTT. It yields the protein CATSNEIPGHRVTGTGELFF.

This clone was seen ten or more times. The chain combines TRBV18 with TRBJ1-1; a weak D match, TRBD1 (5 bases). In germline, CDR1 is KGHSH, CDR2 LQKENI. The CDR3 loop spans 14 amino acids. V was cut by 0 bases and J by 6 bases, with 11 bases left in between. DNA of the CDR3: TGTGCCAGCTCACCACCGGGAGGGGCGTCTGAAGCTTTCTTT. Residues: CASSPPGGASEAFF.

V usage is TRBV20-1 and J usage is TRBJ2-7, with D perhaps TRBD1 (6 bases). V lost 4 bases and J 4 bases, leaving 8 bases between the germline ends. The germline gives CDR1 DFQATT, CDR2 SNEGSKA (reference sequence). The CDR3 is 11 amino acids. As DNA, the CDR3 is TGCAGTGCTAAACAGGGATACGAGCAGTACTTC. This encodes CSAKQGYEQYF.

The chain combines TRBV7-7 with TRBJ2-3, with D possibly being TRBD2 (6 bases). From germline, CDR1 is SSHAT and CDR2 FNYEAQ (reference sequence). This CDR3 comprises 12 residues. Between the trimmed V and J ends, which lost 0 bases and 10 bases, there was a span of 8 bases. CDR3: CASSLAGGAQYF. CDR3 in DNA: TGTGCCAGCAGCTTAGCGGGGGGTGCGCAGTATTTT.

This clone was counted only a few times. Here the CDR3 DNA reads TGTGCCAGCAGTTCTCAAGGACTAGCGGGAGTTGGCGAGCAGTACTTC. Translating gives CASSSQGLAGVGEQYF. This sequence joins TRBV28 and TRBJ2-7; 13 nucleotides line up with TRBD2. V trimming: 4 bases; J trimming: 6 bases; junction bases outside the gene matches: 9. This CDR3 is 16 amino acids long. Germline CDR1 is MDHEN and CDR2 is SYDVKM. Full variable domain (remainder filled in from reference TRBV28 and TRBJ2-7): DVKVTQSSRYLVKRTGEKVFLECVQDMDHENMFWYRQDPGLGLRLIYFSYDVKMKEKGDIPEGYSVSREKKERFSLILESASTNQTSMYLCASSSQGLAGVGEQYFGPGTRLTVT.

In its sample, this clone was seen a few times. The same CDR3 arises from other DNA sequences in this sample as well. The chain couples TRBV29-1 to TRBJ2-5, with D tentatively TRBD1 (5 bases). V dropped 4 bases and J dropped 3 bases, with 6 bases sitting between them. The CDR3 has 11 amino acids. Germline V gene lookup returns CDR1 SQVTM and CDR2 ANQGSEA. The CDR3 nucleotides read TGCAGCGTTGTCAGGGAAGAGACCCAGTACTTC. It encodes CSVVREETQYF.

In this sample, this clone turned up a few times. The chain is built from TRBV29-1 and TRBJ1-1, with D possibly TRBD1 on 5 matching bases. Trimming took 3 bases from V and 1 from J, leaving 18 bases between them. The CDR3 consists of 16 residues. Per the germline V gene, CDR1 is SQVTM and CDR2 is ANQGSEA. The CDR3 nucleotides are TGCAGCGTTGAGGGCCGGGACTGGGCCGGGAACACTGAAGCTTTCTTT. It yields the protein CSVEGRDWAGNTEAFF.

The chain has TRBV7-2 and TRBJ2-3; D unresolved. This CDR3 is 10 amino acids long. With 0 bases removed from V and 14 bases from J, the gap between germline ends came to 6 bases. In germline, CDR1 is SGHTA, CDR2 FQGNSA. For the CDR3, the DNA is TGTGCCAGCAGCTTAGCTCCCGGGTATTTT. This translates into CASSLAPGYF.

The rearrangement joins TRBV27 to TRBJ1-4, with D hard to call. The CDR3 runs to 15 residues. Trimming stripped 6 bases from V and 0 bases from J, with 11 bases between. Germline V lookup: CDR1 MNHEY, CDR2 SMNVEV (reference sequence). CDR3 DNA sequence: TGTGCCAGCAGAACTGCCACTACAACTAATGAAAAACTGTTTTTT. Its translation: CASRTATTTNEKLFF. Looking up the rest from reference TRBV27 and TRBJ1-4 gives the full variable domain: EAQVTQNPRYLITVTGKKLTVTCSQNMNHEYMSWYRQDPGLGLRQIYYSMNVEVTDKGDVPEGYKVSRKEKRNFPLILESPSPNQTSLYFCASRTATTTNEKLFFGSGTQLSVL.

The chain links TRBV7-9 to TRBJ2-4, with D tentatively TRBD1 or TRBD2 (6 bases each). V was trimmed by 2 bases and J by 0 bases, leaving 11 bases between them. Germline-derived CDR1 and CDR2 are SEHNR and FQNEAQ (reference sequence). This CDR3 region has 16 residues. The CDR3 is CASSLIGGLAKNIQYF. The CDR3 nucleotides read TGTGCCAGCAGCTTAATCGGGGGCCTAGCCAAAAACATTCAGTACTTC.

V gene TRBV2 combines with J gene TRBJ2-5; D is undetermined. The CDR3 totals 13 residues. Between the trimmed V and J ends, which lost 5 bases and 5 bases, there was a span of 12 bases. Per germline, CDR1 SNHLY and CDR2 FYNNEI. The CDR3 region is CASSISLWETQYF. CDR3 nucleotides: TGTGCCAGCAGTATCAGTCTTTGGGAGACCCAGTACTTC.

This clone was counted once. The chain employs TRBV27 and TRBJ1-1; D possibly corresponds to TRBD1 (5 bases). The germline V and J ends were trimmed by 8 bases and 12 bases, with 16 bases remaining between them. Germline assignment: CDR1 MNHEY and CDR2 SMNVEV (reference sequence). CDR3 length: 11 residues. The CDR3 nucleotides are TGTGCCAGCTCCTCCATGGGGGGAACTTTCTTT. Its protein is CASSSMGGTFF.

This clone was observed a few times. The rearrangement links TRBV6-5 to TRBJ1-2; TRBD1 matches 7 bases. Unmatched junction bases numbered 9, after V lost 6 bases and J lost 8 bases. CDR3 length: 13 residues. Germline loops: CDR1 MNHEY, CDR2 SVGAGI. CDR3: CASSAGGGRGYTF. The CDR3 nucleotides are TGTGCCAGCAGCGCAGGGGGGGGACGCGGCTACACCTTC.